This T cell receptor beta chain was identified in a study of T-cell memory formation after mild COVID-19. The CDR3 runs to 19 residues. This clonotype was seen repeatedly, ten times or more. TCRdb reanalysed the 5' RACE reads using MiXCR and keeps one entry per CDR3 protein. The repertoire has 250,000 to 400,000 distinct CDR3 sequences, 13% to 15% of them found once; the top ten carry around 20%. The source is a man aged 18-30 years who had mild COVID-19 (a few samples of this study predate the infection). Cell type and time point are not known. The gene calls are TRBV21-1 and TRBJ2-1; the table's D gene call, TRBD2, was not cross checked with the DNA. TRBV21-1 counts as a pseudogene. Input material: PBMCs or a T cell subset sorted from them (not recorded which). CDR3 bases: TGTGCCAGCATGACCGACGGGCAAGGACTGCAGAGCTCCTACAATGAGCAGTTCTTC. Its protein is CASMTDGQGLQSSYNEQFF.